Listed below are T cell receptor beta chains from one sample, sequenced in a study of shared clonotypes between healthy human individuals. This table comes from immunoSEQ multiplex PCR, and its TCRdb copy is limited to in-frame clones, with some not included. The table records about 460,000 clones, approximately 77% of them present only once. What was sequenced was PBMCs. These receptors originate from a woman aged 40 to 55 in good health. Some clones in this sample may be carry-over from other donors' samples. CDR3s include the opening cysteine and the closing phenylalanine or tryptophan. A D gene is named only where the DNA matches it firmly. Size tells how often a clone was seen (once, few, many) or the class of an expanded clone, and some rows leave it out.

clone size: once
CDR3 length: 12
V gene: TRBV11-1
D gene: TRBD1
J gene: TRBJ2-7
CDR3 protein: CASARDRDEQYF
CDR3 DNA: TGTGCCAGCGCCCGGGACAGGGACGAGCAGTACTTC

clone size: NA
CDR3 length: 17
V gene: TRBV19
D gene: TRBD2
J gene: TRBJ2-1
CDR3 protein: CASCPGLAGGPVNEQFF
CDR3 DNA: TGTGCCAGTTGCCCGGGACTAGCGGGAGGGCCGGTCAATGAGCAGTTCTTC

clone size: NA
CDR3 length: 16
V gene: TRBV28
D gene: NA
J gene: TRBJ2-5
CDR3 protein: CASSLKGLRGQETQYF
CDR3 DNA: TGTGCCAGCAGTTTAAAGGGCCTGCGAGGCCAAGAGACCCAGTACTTC

clone size: few
CDR3 length: 14
V gene: TRBV10-2
D gene: NA
J gene: TRBJ1-2
CDR3 protein: CASSPHPTNYGYTF
CDR3 DNA: TGCGCCAGCAGTCCCCACCCTACTAACTATGGCTACACCTTC

clone size: few
CDR3 length: 15
V gene: TRBV19
D gene: NA
J gene: TRBJ1-3
CDR3 protein: CASSMWMNSGNTIYF
CDR3 DNA: TGTGCCAGTAGTATGTGGATGAACTCTGGAAACACCATATATTTT

clone size: NA
CDR3 length: 11
V gene: TRBV20-1
D gene: NA
J gene: TRBJ2-5
CDR3 protein: CSASWRETQYF
CDR3 DNA: TGCAGTGCTAGTTGGAGGGAGACCCAGTACTTC

clone size: NA
CDR3 length: 15
V gene: TRBV6-1
D gene: TRBD1
J gene: TRBJ1-1
CDR3 protein: CASSEVTGSNTEAFF
CDR3 DNA: TGTGCCAGCAGTGAAGTGACAGGGTCGAATACTGAAGCTTTCTTT

clone size: NA
CDR3 length: 14
V gene: TRBV11-2
D gene: NA
J gene: TRBJ2-6
CDR3 protein: CASSPLSGANVLTF
CDR3 DNA: TGTGCCAGCAGCCCTCTATCTGGGGCCAACGTCCTGACTTTC

clone size: NA
CDR3 length: 17
V gene: TRBV2
D gene: TRBD2
J gene: TRBJ2-3
CDR3 protein: CASGWDSGRGRTDTQYF
CDR3 DNA: TGTGCCAGCGGGTGGGATAGCGGGAGAGGAAGAACAGATACGCAGTATTTT

clone size: few
CDR3 length: 14
V gene: TRBV7-7
D gene: TRBD2
J gene: TRBJ2-3
CDR3 protein: CASSPSGSGDTQYF
CDR3 DNA: TGTGCCAGCAGCCCTAGCGGGAGTGGGGATACGCAGTATTTT

clone size: NA
CDR3 length: 16
V gene: TRBV28
D gene: NA
J gene: TRBJ1-4
CDR3 protein: CASSFSGTSTNEKLFF
CDR3 DNA: TGTGCCAGCAGTTTTTCCGGGACCTCAACTAATGAAAAACTGTTTTTT

clone size: NA
CDR3 length: 12
V gene: TRBV29-1
D gene: TRBD1
J gene: TRBJ1-2
CDR3 protein: CSAETGTRGYTF
CDR3 DNA: TGCAGCGCCGAGACAGGGACTAGAGGCTACACCTTC

clone size: NA
CDR3 length: 17
V gene: TRBV5-1
D gene: TRBD2
J gene: TRBJ2-3
CDR3 protein: CASSHGTSGGGTDTQYF
CDR3 DNA: TGCGCCAGCAGCCACGGGACTAGCGGAGGGGGCACAGATACGCAGTATTTT

clone size: NA
CDR3 length: 13
V gene: TRBV30
D gene: NA
J gene: TRBJ1-1
CDR3 protein: CAWSRVFDTEAFF
CDR3 DNA: TGTGCCTGGAGTAGGGTATTTGACACTGAAGCTTTCTTT

clone size: few
CDR3 length: 9
V gene: TRBV6-4
D gene: NA
J gene: TRBJ1-1
CDR3 protein: CASSDSAPF
CDR3 DNA: TGTGCCAGCAGTGACTCGGCCCCCTTT

clone size: NA
CDR3 length: 12
V gene: TRBV30
D gene: NA
J gene: TRBJ1-2
CDR3 protein: CAWGRGTYGYTF
CDR3 DNA: TGTGCCTGGGGCAGGGGAACCTATGGCTACACCTTC

clone size: NA
CDR3 length: 17
V gene: TRBV4-1
D gene: NA
J gene: TRBJ1-1
CDR3 protein: CASSQSSGPQMNTEAFF
CDR3 DNA: TGCGCCAGCAGCCAATCTTCAGGGCCTCAAATGAACACTGAAGCTTTCTTT

clone size: NA
CDR3 length: 14
V gene: TRBV5-1
D gene: NA
J gene: TRBJ2-5
CDR3 protein: CASSLALVMETQYF
CDR3 DNA: TGCGCCAGCAGCTTGGCCCTCGTTATGGAGACCCAGTACTTC

clone size: NA
CDR3 length: 14
V gene: TRBV30
D gene: NA
J gene: TRBJ2-7
CDR3 protein: CAWRSDLGVGEQYF
CDR3 DNA: TGTGCCTGGAGATCCGACCTCGGGGTGGGCGAGCAGTACTTC

clone size: NA
CDR3 length: 14
V gene: TRBV14
D gene: NA
J gene: TRBJ2-1
CDR3 protein: CASSPSSAYNEQFF
CDR3 DNA: TGTGCCAGCAGCCCTTCTAGCGCCTACAATGAGCAGTTCTTC

clone size: NA
CDR3 length: 14
V gene: TRBV7-2
D gene: NA
J gene: TRBJ1-1
CDR3 protein: CASSHRQLNTEAFF
CDR3 DNA: TGTGCCAGCAGCCATAGACAGTTAAACACTGAAGCTTTCTTT

clone size: NA
CDR3 length: 16
V gene: TRBV28
D gene: NA
J gene: TRBJ2-7
CDR3 protein: CATRGVTDYRRLEQYF
CDR3 DNA: TGTGCCACCAGGGGGGTGACGGACTACCGCCGCCTCGAGCAGTACTTC

clone size: NA
CDR3 length: 13
V gene: TRBV7-3
D gene: TRBD1
J gene: TRBJ2-7
CDR3 protein: CASSPGQGGEQYF
CDR3 DNA: TGTGCCAGCAGCCCGGGACAGGGCGGCGAGCAGTACTTC

clone size: NA
CDR3 length: 15
V gene: TRBV6-1
D gene: TRBD2
J gene: TRBJ2-5
CDR3 protein: CASSEPGLPIETQYF
CDR3 DNA: TGTGCCAGCAGTGAACCGGGACTACCGATCGAGACCCAGTACTTC

clone size: NA
CDR3 length: 16
V gene: TRBV4-1
D gene: TRBD2
J gene: TRBJ2-7
CDR3 protein: CASSQRQGLAVYEQYF
CDR3 DNA: TGCGCCAGCAGCCAAAGGCAGGGACTAGCGGTCTACGAGCAGTACTTC

clone size: NA
CDR3 length: 16
V gene: TRBV6-1
D gene: NA
J gene: TRBJ2-6
CDR3 protein: CASSERTGTGANVLTF
CDR3 DNA: TGTGCCAGCAGTGAACGGACGGGAACTGGGGCCAACGTCCTGACTTTC

clone size: NA
CDR3 length: 14
V gene: TRBV6-5
D gene: TRBD1
J gene: TRBJ2-7
CDR3 protein: CASSQGVRPHEQYF
CDR3 DNA: TGTGCCAGCAGCCAGGGGGTCCGACCCCACGAGCAGTACTTC

clone size: NA
CDR3 length: 13
V gene: TRBV11-3
D gene: NA
J gene: TRBJ2-7
CDR3 protein: CASSFEFSYEQYF
CDR3 DNA: TGTGCCAGCAGCTTCGAGTTCTCCTACGAGCAGTACTTC

clone size: NA
CDR3 length: 16
V gene: TRBV11-2
D gene: TRBD2
J gene: TRBJ2-2
CDR3 protein: CASSLGLAGYTGELFF
CDR3 DNA: TGTGCCAGCAGCTTAGGACTAGCTGGGTATACCGGGGAGCTGTTTTTT

clone size: NA
CDR3 length: 17
V gene: TRBV28
D gene: NA
J gene: TRBJ1-1
CDR3 protein: CASSSPMGRRRDTEAFF
CDR3 DNA: TGTGCCAGCAGTTCCCCCATGGGACGGAGGAGGGACACTGAAGCTTTCTTT

clone size: NA
CDR3 length: 15
V gene: TRBV7-7
D gene: NA
J gene: TRBJ2-3
CDR3 protein: CASSLGSGRSDTQYF
CDR3 DNA: TGTGCCAGCAGCTTAGGGTCAGGGAGATCAGATACGCAGTATTTT

clone size: NA
CDR3 length: 12
V gene: TRBV27
D gene: NA
J gene: TRBJ1-5
CDR3 protein: CASSTRNQPQHF
CDR3 DNA: TGTGCCAGCAGTACCCGGAATCAGCCCCAGCATTTT

clone size: NA
CDR3 length: 15
V gene: TRBV6-1
D gene: NA
J gene: TRBJ1-4
CDR3 protein: CASSEAQSAYEKLFF
CDR3 DNA: TGTGCCAGCAGTGAAGCGCAGTCAGCGTATGAAAAACTGTTTTTT

clone size: NA
CDR3 length: 15
V gene: TRBV28
D gene: TRBD1
J gene: TRBJ1-6
CDR3 protein: CASSLTGTGNSPLHF
CDR3 DNA: TGTGCCAGCAGTTTAACCGGGACAGGGAATTCACCCCTCCACTTT

clone size: NA
CDR3 length: 14
V gene: TRBV15
D gene: NA
J gene: TRBJ1-1
CDR3 protein: CATSTGRAKTEAFF
CDR3 DNA: TGTGCCACCAGCACCGGGAGGGCGAAGACTGAAGCTTTCTTT

clone size: NA
CDR3 length: 15
V gene: TRBV7-8
D gene: NA
J gene: TRBJ1-1
CDR3 protein: CASSLWGGRNTEAFF
CDR3 DNA: TGTGCCAGCAGCTTATGGGGCGGACGAAACACTGAAGCTTTCTTT

clone size: NA
CDR3 length: 14
V gene: TRBV19
D gene: TRBD2
J gene: TRBJ2-5
CDR3 protein: CASTLVAGVETQYF
CDR3 DNA: TGTGCCAGTACCCTCGTAGCGGGAGTGGAGACCCAGTACTTC

clone size: NA
CDR3 length: 14
V gene: TRBV2
D gene: TRBD1
J gene: TRBJ1-2
CDR3 protein: CATPTGPDNYGYTF
CDR3 DNA: TGTGCCACCCCGACAGGGCCCGATAACTATGGCTACACCTTC

clone size: NA
CDR3 length: 16
V gene: TRBV19
D gene: NA
J gene: TRBJ1-2
CDR3 protein: CASSRSGAVLGYGYTF
CDR3 DNA: TGTGCCAGTAGTAGGTCAGGGGCCGTTCTAGGCTATGGCTACACCTTC

clone size: NA
CDR3 length: 11
V gene: TRBV20-1
D gene: NA
J gene: TRBJ2-3
CDR3 protein: CSALLGDTQYF
CDR3 DNA: TGCAGTGCACTCCTGGGTGATACGCAGTATTTT

clone size: NA
CDR3 length: 15
V gene: TRBV11-2
D gene: TRBD1
J gene: TRBJ2-5
CDR3 protein: CASSLWDRAYETQYF
CDR3 DNA: TGTGCCAGCAGCTTGTGGGACAGGGCGTATGAGACCCAGTACTTC

clone size: NA
CDR3 length: 16
V gene: TRBV4-3
D gene: NA
J gene: TRBJ1-5
CDR3 protein: CASSQDRRQSNQPQHF
CDR3 DNA: TGCGCCAGCAGCCAAGATCGAAGACAGAGCAATCAGCCCCAGCATTTT

clone size: NA
CDR3 length: 13
V gene: TRBV25-1
D gene: NA
J gene: TRBJ2-5
CDR3 protein: CASSGTGIGTQYF
CDR3 DNA: TGTGCCAGCAGTGGTACAGGGATAGGGACCCAGTACTTC

clone size: NA
CDR3 length: 15
V gene: TRBV15
D gene: TRBD1
J gene: TRBJ2-1
CDR3 protein: CATSRARQGWNEQFF
CDR3 DNA: TGTGCCACCAGCAGAGCACGACAGGGGTGGAATGAGCAGTTCTTC

clone size: few
CDR3 length: 16
V gene: TRBV11-2
D gene: TRBD1
J gene: TRBJ1-2
CDR3 protein: CASSPEGYRGVSGYTF
CDR3 DNA: TGTGCCAGCAGCCCAGAGGGGTACAGGGGGGTCTCTGGCTACACCTTC

clone size: NA
CDR3 length: 11
V gene: TRBV6-5
D gene: NA
J gene: TRBJ2-7
CDR3 protein: CASSEGYEQYF
CDR3 DNA: TGTGCCAGCAGCGAGGGGTACGAGCAGTACTTC

clone size: NA
CDR3 length: 16
V gene: TRBV5-4
D gene: TRBD1
J gene: TRBJ2-1
CDR3 protein: CASSSDRASSYNEQFF
CDR3 DNA: TGTGCCAGCAGCTCGGACAGGGCGAGCTCCTACAATGAGCAGTTCTTC

clone size: NA
CDR3 length: 14
V gene: TRBV29-1
D gene: NA
J gene: TRBJ2-1
CDR3 protein: CSVDFQRAYNEQFF
CDR3 DNA: TGCAGCGTTGATTTCCAGCGGGCCTACAATGAGCAGTTCTTC

clone size: NA
CDR3 length: 21
V gene: TRBV29-1
D gene: TRBD2
J gene: TRBJ2-1
CDR3 protein: CSVRGYGGGPSLAGGRHEQFF
CDR3 DNA: TGCAGCGTTAGGGGCTATGGTGGGGGGCCTTCCCTAGCGGGAGGTAGGCATGAGCAGTTCTTC

clone size: NA
CDR3 length: 13
V gene: TRBV10-3
D gene: TRBD2
J gene: TRBJ2-1
CDR3 protein: CAITGEGGNEQFF
CDR3 DNA: TGTGCCATCACCGGGGAGGGCGGCAATGAGCAGTTCTTC

clone size: NA
CDR3 length: 13
V gene: TRBV5-8
D gene: NA
J gene: TRBJ1-2
CDR3 protein: CASSPQVSYGYTF
CDR3 DNA: TGTGCCAGCAGCCCGCAAGTCTCCTATGGCTACACCTTC

clone size: NA
CDR3 length: 14
V gene: TRBV5-4
D gene: NA
J gene: TRBJ2-2
CDR3 protein: CASSPKANTGELFF
CDR3 DNA: TGTGCCAGCAGCCCAAAAGCGAACACCGGGGAGCTGTTTTTT

clone size: NA
CDR3 length: 12
V gene: TRBV7-8
D gene: NA
J gene: TRBJ2-7
CDR3 protein: CASSLRAYEQYF
CDR3 DNA: TGTGCCAGCAGCTTACGAGCCTACGAGCAGTACTTC

clone size: once
CDR3 length: 16
V gene: TRBV19
D gene: TRBD2
J gene: TRBJ2-3
CDR3 protein: CAGSTGLAGFTDTQYF
CDR3 DNA: TGTGCCGGTAGTACGGGACTAGCGGGATTCACAGATACGCAGTATTTT

clone size: NA
CDR3 length: 16
V gene: TRBV28
D gene: NA
J gene: TRBJ1-4
CDR3 protein: CASSTRNFTTNEKLFF
CDR3 DNA: TGTGCCAGCAGTACGAGGAACTTCACAACTAATGAAAAACTGTTTTTT

clone size: NA
CDR3 length: 14
V gene: TRBV6-1
D gene: NA
J gene: TRBJ2-2
CDR3 protein: CASSDIGFTGELFF
CDR3 DNA: TGTGCCAGCAGTGACATAGGATTCACCGGGGAGCTGTTTTTT